The 20 T cell receptor beta chains reported below all come from one sample, sequenced in a study of blood T cell repertoires in COVID-19. Clones were sequenced by immunoSEQ multiplex PCR, and TCRdb holds only the in-frame ones, with some missing. The table records about 140,000 clones, about nine tenths of them present only once. The sample was peripheral blood. These receptors were obtained from a woman of 80 years or more with acute or convalescent COVID-19.

The gene calls are TRBV7-3 and TRBJ2-5; TRBD2 matches at 9 bases. CDR3 length equals 15 residues. The germline V gene encodes CDR1 SGHTA and CDR2 FQGTGA. The V segment lost 6 bases and the J segment 3 bases; nucleotides outside the gene matches: 8. The CDR3 here is CASSFPSGAKETQYF. CDR3 coding DNA: TGTGCCAGCAGTTTCCCTAGCGGGGCTAAAGAGACCCAGTACTTC. Variable domain in full (rest from reference TRBV7-3 and TRBJ2-5): GAGVSQTPSNKVTEKGKYVELRCDPISGHTALYWYRQSLGQGPEFLIYFQGTGAADDSGLPNDRFFAVRPEGSVSTLKIQRTERGDSAVYLCASSFPSGAKETQYFGPGTRLLVL.

The rearrangement joins TRBV30 to TRBJ1-6; the match to TRBD1 covers 7 bases. With V trimmed by 3 bases and J by 1 base, 9 bases remained unmatched. Germline CDR1 is GTSNPN and CDR2 is SVGIG (reference sequence). This CDR3 spans 17 amino acids. The CDR3 coding sequence is TGTGCCTGGAGCGTCCAGACAGGGCGATCCTATAATTCACCCCTCCACTTT. This encodes CAWSVQTGRSYNSPLHF.

The rearrangement joins TRBV3-1 (or the pseudogene TRBV3-2) to TRBJ1-1, with 7 bases that match TRBD1. Trimming took 5 bases from V and 2 from J; bases not matched to a gene: 5. The CDR3 sequence is 14 residues long. Germline V gene lookup returns CDR1 LGHDT and CDR2 YNNKEL (reference sequence). CDR3 sequence: CASSSQGENTEAFF. In DNA, the CDR3 is TGTGCCAGCAGCTCTCAGGGGGAAAACACTGAAGCTTTCTTT.

The chain uses TRBV18 and TRBJ1-5, with 7 bases fitting TRBD1. Germline-derived CDR1 and CDR2 are KGHSH and LQKENI. The CDR3 sequence is 16 residues long. V dropped 2 bases and J dropped 6; count of bases not matched to a gene: 10. The CDR3 loop is CASSPRFEGAGQPQHF. The CDR3 bases are TGTGCCAGCTCACCAAGGTTCGAGGGGGCCGGTCAGCCCCAGCATTTT.

This chain links TRBV6-2 or TRBV6-3 with TRBJ1-5; D perhaps matches TRBD1 (5 bases). Deletions cut 3 bases from V and 9 bases from J, with 18 bases between. The CDR3 extends over 15 amino acids. Germline V gives CDR1 MNHEY, CDR2 SVGEGT. CDR3 bases: TGTGCCAGCAGTTATCACCCGACAGCTAGCGGGCCCCAGCATTTT. Its protein product is CASSYHPTASGPQHF.

This clone has just one count. The chain employs TRBV5-4 and TRBJ1-4, with TRBD1 identical over 9 bases. The CDR3 length is 16 residues. The ends lost 0 bases at V and 7 bases at J; junction bases unmatched: 7. The germline gives CDR1 SGHNT, CDR2 YYREEE (reference sequence). The CDR3 is CASSLGSGDRVEKLFF. CDR3 nucleotides: TGTGCCAGCAGCTTGGGGTCTGGGGACAGGGTTGAAAAACTGTTTTTT.

This sequence joins TRBV6-2 or TRBV6-3 and TRBJ1-6; D is unresolved. Germline values: CDR1 MNHEY, CDR2 SVGEGT. CDR3 length equals 14 residues. Trimming cost V 2 bases and J 0 bases, with 2 bases left between them. In DNA, the CDR3 is TGTGCCAGCAGTTACCTCTCCTATAATTCACCCCTCCACTTT. This translates into CASSYLSYNSPLHF.

The gene calls are TRBV11-2 and TRBJ1-1; maybe TRBD1 (5 bases). This CDR3 has 14 residues. From germline, CDR1 is SGHAT and CDR2 FQNNGV. V was cut by 4 bases and J by 1 base, with 10 bases left in between. The CDR3 bases are TGTGCCAGCAGCTATCAACAGGAGAACACTGAAGCTTTCTTT. Its protein is CASSYQQENTEAFF.

The chain combines TRBV2 with TRBJ1-1, with 7 bases identical to TRBD1. V lost 3 bases to trimming and J lost 9 bases; unmatched junction nucleotides: 4. The CDR3 loop spans 12 amino acids. The germline gives CDR1 SNHLY, CDR2 FYNNEI. This chain's CDR3 is CASSDDRVKAFF. The CDR3 region has the DNA TGTGCCAGCAGTGATGACAGGGTAAAAGCTTTCTTT.

The V call is TRBV5-1, the J call TRBJ2-5, with TRBD1 matching 7 bases. The CDR3 is 16 amino acids. The V gene end was trimmed by 4 bases and the J gene end by 4 bases; junction bases not matched to a gene: 13. The germline V gene encodes CDR1 SGHRS and CDR2 YFSETQ. The CDR3 DNA follows: TGCGCCAGCAGCCCTGGGCCCGCAGGGGGTTCAGAGACCCAGTACTTC. Residues: CASSPGPAGGSETQYF.

This clone was recorded only once. J is TRBJ1-5 and V is TRBV7-9; 9 bases line up with TRBD1. Germline CDR1 SEHNR, CDR2 FQNEAQ (reference sequence). The CDR3 has 15 amino acids. V trimming: 5 bases; J trimming: 4 bases; junction bases outside the gene matches: 6. The CDR3 is CASSTGTGPNQPQHF. The CDR3 coding sequence is TGTGCCAGCAGCACAGGGACAGGGCCGAATCAGCCCCAGCATTTT.

J is TRBJ2-1 and V is TRBV2, with D possibly being TRBD2 (7 bases). This CDR3 is 15 amino acids long. Per germline, CDR1 SNHLY and CDR2 FYNNEI. Trimming took 6 bases from V and 3 from J, leaving 15 bases between them. DNA for the CDR3: TGTGCCAGCAGGACCCGGGGGGCCGACTACAATGAGCAGTTCTTC. It yields the protein CASRTRGADYNEQFF.

The genes are TRBV7-9 and TRBJ1-4; 7 bases are shared with TRBD1. CDR3 size: 14 residues. The V gene's germline CDR1 is SEHNR and CDR2 FQNEAQ (reference sequence). J lost 8 bases, V lost 3 bases, and 6 bases had no gene match. CDR3 region: CASSFGQATEKLFF. Written as DNA, the CDR3 is TGTGCCAGCAGCTTTGGACAGGCCACCGAAAAACTGTTTTTT.

The rearrangement uses TRBV12-3 or TRBV12-4 and TRBJ1-5, with D perhaps matching TRBD1 (6 bases). The V end lost 5 bases, the J end lost 9 bases, and 11 bases lay between the germline ends. The CDR3 is made up of 12 amino acids. CDR3 protein: CASSTGRRPQHF. The CDR3 region has the DNA TGTGCCAGCAGTACAGGGCGACGGCCCCAGCATTTT.

The rearrangement links TRBV29-1 to TRBJ2-5; the match to TRBD2 covers 13 bases. Losses at the gene ends were 2 bases for V and 4 bases for J; bases not matched to a gene: 7. This CDR3 is built from 16 residues. Germline V gene data show CDR1 as SQVTM and CDR2 as ANQGSEA. The DNA for the CDR3 is TGCAGCGTTGAACTAGGGGGGACTAGCGGGGCAGAGACCCAGTACTTC. Amino acid sequence: CSVELGGTSGAETQYF.

The V gene is TRBV2, the J gene TRBJ2-3, with 8 nucleotides matching TRBD1. The germline V gene encodes CDR1 SNHLY and CDR2 FYNNEI. Losses at the gene ends were 1 base for V and 2 bases for J; bases not matched to a gene: 2. The CDR3 runs 15 residues. The CDR3 nucleotides read TGTGCCAGCAGTGAAGGGGACAGGCACACAGATACGCAGTATTTT. Its protein is CASSEGDRHTDTQYF.

This rearrangement joins TRBV3-1 (or the pseudogene TRBV3-2) to TRBJ2-1; D remains ambiguous. CDR1 is LGHDT and CDR2 is YNNKEL in the germline V gene (reference sequence). V lost 6 bases to trimming and J lost 4 bases, with 10 bases between them. This CDR3 is 13 amino acids long. DNA for the CDR3: TGTGCCAGCAGTCGGCAGGTGTACAATGAGCAGTTCTTC. Protein: CASSRQVYNEQFF.

This clone was found a few times. This chain links TRBV25-1 with TRBJ1-5; no reliable D call. CDR1 is MGHDK and CDR2 is SYGVNS in the germline V gene. The germline V and J ends were trimmed by 2 bases and 0 bases, with 8 bases remaining between them. The CDR3 covers 15 residues. CDR3 loop: CASSEPKNSNQPQHF. CDR3 DNA sequence: TGTGCCAGCAGTGAACCCAAAAATAGCAATCAGCCCCAGCATTTT.

The chain recombines TRBV9 with TRBJ1-1; tentatively, D is TRBD1 (5 bases). Germline V gives CDR1 SGDLS, CDR2 YYNGEE. V dropped 3 bases and J dropped 1 base, with 13 bases sitting between them. CDR3 length: 15 residues. CDR3 sequence (DNA): TGTGCCAGCAGCGCCTCAGGCAGGGCGAACACTGAAGCTTTCTTT. This translates into CASSASGRANTEAFF.

This sequence joins TRBV5-1 and TRBJ1-2; maybe TRBD1 (6 bases). CDR3 length: 15 amino acids. The germline V gene has CDR1 SGHRS and CDR2 YFSETQ. V was cut by 5 bases and J by 2 bases, with 16 bases left in between. The CDR3 DNA reads TGCGCCAGCAGATATTTAGACAGGCTAAACTATGGCTACACCTTC. Translated: CASRYLDRLNYGYTF.